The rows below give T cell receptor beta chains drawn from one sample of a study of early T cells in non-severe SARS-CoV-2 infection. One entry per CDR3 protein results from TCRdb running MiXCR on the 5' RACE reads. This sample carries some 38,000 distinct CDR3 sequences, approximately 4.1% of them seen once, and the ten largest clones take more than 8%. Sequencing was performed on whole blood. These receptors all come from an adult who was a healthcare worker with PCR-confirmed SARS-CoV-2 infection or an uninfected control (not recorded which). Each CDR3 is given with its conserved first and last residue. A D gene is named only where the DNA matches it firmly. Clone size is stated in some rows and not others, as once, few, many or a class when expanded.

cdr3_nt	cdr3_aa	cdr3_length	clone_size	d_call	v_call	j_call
TGTGCCAGCAGGGGACTAGCCGAGTTGAATGAGCAGTTCTTC	CASRGLAELNEQFF	14	many	TRBD2	TRBV12-3/TRBV12-4	TRBJ2-1
TGTGCCAGCAGTGCCAGGGACAGAAACAATGAGCAGTTCTTC	CASSARDRNNEQFF	14	many	TRBD1	TRBV12-3/TRBV12-4	TRBJ2-1
TGCAGCGTTGTTGGGACGTACCAAGAGACCCAGTACTTC	CSVVGTYQETQYF	13	-	-	TRBV29-1	TRBJ2-5
TGTGCCAGCAGGCCCCAGGATCCTGGCGGGGAAAAACTGTTTTTT	CASRPQDPGGEKLFF	15	few	-	TRBV6-1	TRBJ1-4
TGTGCCAGCAGTTTTGGGGCAGGCACAGATACGCAGTATTTT	CASSFGAGTDTQYF	14	-	-	TRBV28	TRBJ2-3
TGTGCCAGTAGTCCGGGACTACTTCTTGAGCAGTTCTTC	CASSPGLLLEQFF	13	many	TRBD2	TRBV19	TRBJ2-1
TGTGCCAGCAGCCTCTCCCCAGGGACAGGCGGGACTGAAGCTTTCTTT	CASSLSPGTGGTEAFF	16	many	TRBD1	TRBV3-1	TRBJ1-1
TGCGCCAGCAGCCAAGAACTCGGGGAGACCCAGTACTTC	CASSQELGETQYF	13	medium-sized	-	TRBV4-3	TRBJ2-5
TGTGCCAGCAGCTTCACGGGAGGGCCGGGAGAGACCCAGTACTTC	CASSFTGGPGETQYF	15	many	TRBD2	TRBV7-3	TRBJ2-5
TGTGCCAGCAGCTTTTGGGGGCGGGATTCTCACTTCACAGATACGCAGTATTTT	CASSFWGRDSHFTDTQYF	18	few	-	TRBV7-6	TRBJ2-3
TGTGCCAGTAGTATAGGACAGGGGAATGGCTACACCTTC	CASSIGQGNGYTF	13	few	TRBD1	TRBV19	TRBJ1-2
TGTGCCAGCAGACCCGGGGGGGACTTTCCCTCCTACAATGAGCAGTTCTTC	CASRPGGDFPSYNEQFF	17	many	TRBD2	TRBV6-2/TRBV6-3	TRBJ2-1
TGTGCCAGCAGCACCCGGGACCGAGCAGAGTTAGCCAAAAACATTCAGTACTTC	CASSTRDRAELAKNIQYF	18	few	-	TRBV11-2	TRBJ2-4
TGTGCCACCCGCCGGGACAGGACGATACTTACAACTAATGAAAAACTGTTTTTT	CATRRDRTILTTNEKLFF	18	many	TRBD1	TRBV19	TRBJ1-4
TGCAGCATTTCGATCACCGGGGAGCTGTTTTTT	CSISITGELFF	11	many	-	TRBV29-1	TRBJ2-2
TGTGCCATCAGAGGGACTAGCACAAAGAGCTCCTACAATGAGCAGTTCTTC	CAIRGTSTKSSYNEQFF	17	-	TRBD2	TRBV10-3	TRBJ2-1
TGTGCCAGCAGCTTAGTGGGCTCGGCGGGAACTGAAGCTTTCTTT	CASSLVGSAGTEAFF	15	many	-	TRBV7-8	TRBJ1-1
TGTGCCAGTAGCCAGCGGGAGAGCTCCTACAATGAGCAGTTCTTC	CASSQRESSYNEQFF	15	many	TRBD2	TRBV19	TRBJ2-1
TGTGCCAGCGTCATGTGGGGTCAGCCCCAGCATTTT	CASVMWGQPQHF	12	-	-	TRBV6-4	TRBJ1-5
TGCGCCAGCAGCTTGGTAGGGGGCTCCTACGAGCAGTACTTC	CASSLVGGSYEQYF	14	many	-	TRBV5-1	TRBJ2-7
TGTGCCAGCAGCTCACTTAAGAACACCGGGGAGCTGTTTTTT	CASSSLKNTGELFF	14	many	-	TRBV14	TRBJ2-2
TGTGCCAGCAGGAGGTTGTCGCAGGGGACCGGGGAGCTGTTTTTT	CASRRLSQGTGELFF	15	many	-	TRBV6-1	TRBJ2-2
TGTGCCAGCAGTTCGACAGGGACCCTGGCCAAAAACATTCAGTACTTC	CASSSTGTLAKNIQYF	16	many	TRBD1	TRBV12-3/TRBV12-4	TRBJ2-4
TGTGCCAGCAGCCCGCCACCAGGGAGAACTAATGAAAAACTGTTTTTT	CASSPPPGRTNEKLFF	16	many	-	TRBV5-5	TRBJ1-4
TGCGCCAGCAGTCAATCGGGTTCGGGTTCTGGGGCCAACGTCCTGACTTTC	CASSQSGSGSGANVLTF	17	many	-	TRBV23-1	TRBJ2-6
TGTGCCAGCAGCCCGGACAGGGGTCCAGATACGCAGTATTTT	CASSPDRGPDTQYF	14	-	TRBD1	TRBV28	TRBJ2-3
TGCAGTGCGGTGTGGGTGGGCTACGAGCAGTACTTC	CSAVWVGYEQYF	12	many	-	TRBV20-1	TRBJ2-7
TGTGCCAGCAGTTTACTGGGCAGGGGTAATGAAAAACTGTTTTTT	CASSLLGRGNEKLFF	15	many	-	TRBV12-3/TRBV12-4	TRBJ1-4
TGTGCCAGTAGTGGGGGCGGGGATTTCACCGGGGAGCTGTTTTTT	CASSGGGDFTGELFF	15	many	-	TRBV19	TRBJ2-2
TGTGCCATTCAGGACCCAAGAATGGGTGAAGCTTTCTTT	CAIQDPRMGEAFF	13	many	-	TRBV10-3	TRBJ1-1
TGTGCCAGCTCCACCCGTGGGAAGACTAGCGGGGGTTATAAGGAGCAGTACTTC	CASSTRGKTSGGYKEQYF	18	medium-sized	TRBD2	TRBV28	TRBJ2-7
TGCGCCAGCAGCCAACACAGGGGGCCCGAGGATAGTGAAGCTTTCTTT	CASSQHRGPEDSEAFF	16	many	TRBD1	TRBV5-1	TRBJ1-1
TGCGCCAGCAGCTTGTCCCAGGGGGGGAACACTGAAGCTTTCTTT	CASSLSQGGNTEAFF	15	many	TRBD1	TRBV5-1	TRBJ1-1
TGTGCCAGCAGCCCTTTCGACGGGGAGCTGTTTTTT	CASSPFDGELFF	12	-	-	TRBV5-6	TRBJ2-2
TGTGCCAGCAGTTTAACGCTAGCGGGAGACACAGATACGCAGTATTTT	CASSLTLAGDTDTQYF	16	many	TRBD2	TRBV12-3/TRBV12-4	TRBJ2-3
TGTGCCAGCGACGAGGTCGGCGGGGAGCTGTTTTTT	CASDEVGGELFF	12	many	-	TRBV27	TRBJ2-2